Following are 2 T cell receptor beta chains from one sample sequenced in a study of cytomegalovirus exposure and HLA in healthy donors. Researchers ran the PCR with 60 Vbeta and 13 Jbeta primers. TCRdb keeps only in-frame clones here, not all; method: immunoSEQ multiplex PCR. The sample holds approximately 150,000 clones, 75% to 90% seen once. The sample comprised PBMCs. All receptors derive from a human donor in good health.

The chain links TRBV9 to TRBJ2-2; 7 bases fit TRBD1. Per the germline V gene, CDR1 is SGDLS and CDR2 is YYNGEE. Trimming at V came to 6 bases and at J to 0 bases, leaving 5 bases not matched to a gene. The CDR3 runs to 15 residues. The CDR3 sequence is CASMDRSSNTGELFF. CDR3 nucleotides: TGTGCCAGCATGGACAGGTCCTCGAACACCGGGGAGCTGTTTTTT. Using reference TRBV9 and TRBJ2-2 for the parts outside the CDR3, the full variable domain is DSGVTQTPKHLITATGQRVTLRCSPRSGDLSVYWYQQSLDQGLQFLIQYYNGEERAKGNILERFSAQQFPDLHSELNLSSLELGDSALYFCASMDRSSNTGELFFGEGSRLTVL.

This chain joins TRBV11-1 and TRBJ2-1, with D perhaps matching TRBD1 (5 bases). Deletions cut 6 bases from V and 8 bases from J, with 11 bases between. Germline values: CDR1 SGHAT, CDR2 FQDESV (reference sequence). CDR3 length: 12 residues. DNA for the CDR3: TGTGCCAGCAGTCTTATAGGGGATGAGCAGTTCTTC. Translated: CASSLIGDEQFF.